This entry concerns a single TCR beta chain. This clone's antigen is unknown. No qualities accompany the bases; no much larger clone lies one base away. TCR CDR3 regions were amplified from genomic DNA by multiplex PCR using the deep immunoSEQ assay. Genomic DNA extracted from each cell subset was distributed evenly over all wells of several immunoSEQ 96-well plates, and each plate served as one replicate. For sorted subsets, approximately 0.2 ug of genomic DNA, equivalent to roughly 30,000 T cell genomes, went into each replicate PCR. The purified libraries were quantified using a Qubit 3.0 fluorometer, sized with a Bioanalyzer 2100, and then quantified again using the KAPA Library Quantification kit. Every immunoSEQ 96-well plate was sequenced on a dedicated single-read 150-cycle Illumina NextSeq 550 flow cell. The paper's processing steps were these. Because only junctional sequences without quality scores were contained in the immunoSEQ output, filtering matching that applied to full-length reads could not be performed. To assign V/J genes and CDR3, sequences were annotated against IMGT germline references using PyIR, a Python wrapper for IgBLAST v1.9. Reads with weak V/J assignments (E-value above 1e-6), missing CDR3, stop codons, out-of-frame junctions, or ambiguous translated residues were removed. V3J clonotypes were defined as sequences sharing an identical inferred V gene, J gene, and CDR3 amino acid sequence. Percentage overlap between repertoires was calculated by dividing the number of shared unique clonotypes by the size of the smaller repertoire. Richness of each repertoire was evaluated using RTK rarefaction, the Chao1 estimator, and Recon v2.1 estimates of unobserved clonotypes. Generation probabilities for all TCRbeta clonotypes obtained by the gDNA method from several donors were computed using OLGA. TCRdb limited this immuneACCESS table to in-frame rearrangements with V and J called. A share of clones is missing; checked studies link under half to unresolved V genes, and the rest is unexplained. D and trimming were read from the DNA, whereas the V and J calls and clone size are those reported in that table. The sample table contains millions of clones; only one count was recorded for 85% to 95% of them. The ten largest clonotypes hold about 0.13% of the sample.

This sample was included in a study of shared clonotypes between healthy human individuals (dated by TCRdb to the early 2020s). About the full investigation: The cohort included three men and a couple of women between 18 and 49 years of age. For each donor, CD4 naive and CD4 memory were each run on three plates, CD8 naive on two plates, and CD8 memory on one plate. To estimate repertoire size and how much clonotypes are shared between individuals, the study performed deep sequencing of blood TCR repertoires from five healthy adults. To increase sequencing depth and limit assay-specific biases, TCR repertoire library preparation and sequencing were carried out by different laboratories using diverse techniques. Between about 0.85 and 8.9 billion PBMCs per donor were obtained by leukapheresis. Beyond this particular receptor, the publication reports: Clonotypes shared by all four sorted-subset donors showed higher generation probabilities than non-shared clonotypes. Because the study included only a small number of donors, the genetic and exposure-history diversity represented was limited. Naive subsets generally had larger estimated clonotype richness than memory subsets did. Even with the large sequencing depth, rarefaction of the sorted-subset datasets indicated that sequencing was incomplete. Only blood was sampled, and tissue TCR repertoires likely differ from those in blood. Across a few donors, around 5.4% of naive CD4, roughly 3.5% of naive CD8, around 2.5% of memory CD4, and approximately 0.42% of memory CD8 clonotypes were shared. Pairwise subsampling led to the expectation that sequencing depth would affect the degree of clonotype sharing among donors.

The CDR3, cysteine through phenylalanine, is 15 amino acids long. Only the CDR3 DNA is retained, 45 bases long and in frame from the first base. The germline V gene yields KGHSH for CDR1 and LQKENI for CDR2. V gives up 4 bases and J gives up 3 bases, and the segment between their germline ends measures 10 bases. Healthy HIV-negative adults with no recently reported acute infections or vaccinations were included as donors. All donors were Caucasian adults living in Nashville, Tennessee, USA. CD4+ T cells were enriched through magnetic negative selection, after which naive cells were positively selected on CD45RA and the remaining negative fraction served as the memory subset. Blood was collected by leukapheresis, and PBMCs were isolated by Ficoll-Histopaque density gradient centrifugation and then cryopreserved in liquid nitrogen vapor phase. Analytical flow cytometry was used to check the purity and quantity of every magnetically sorted T cell population. Each sorted fraction had its genomic DNA isolated and then quantified by UV absorbance on a Nanodrop 2000c.

The chain links TRBV18 with TRBJ1-6; TRBD1 might be the D gene, on 6 matching bases. The TCR sequence derives from a young man in good health. Material: naive CD4+ T cells sorted from blood. The intended sense of this specimen's cell subset or site label: CD45RA+ positively selected. The CDR3 in this case is CASSLRTDYNSPLHF. The nucleotide sequence reads as follows: TGTGCCAGCTCACTCCGGACAGACTATAATTCACCCCTCCACTTT.